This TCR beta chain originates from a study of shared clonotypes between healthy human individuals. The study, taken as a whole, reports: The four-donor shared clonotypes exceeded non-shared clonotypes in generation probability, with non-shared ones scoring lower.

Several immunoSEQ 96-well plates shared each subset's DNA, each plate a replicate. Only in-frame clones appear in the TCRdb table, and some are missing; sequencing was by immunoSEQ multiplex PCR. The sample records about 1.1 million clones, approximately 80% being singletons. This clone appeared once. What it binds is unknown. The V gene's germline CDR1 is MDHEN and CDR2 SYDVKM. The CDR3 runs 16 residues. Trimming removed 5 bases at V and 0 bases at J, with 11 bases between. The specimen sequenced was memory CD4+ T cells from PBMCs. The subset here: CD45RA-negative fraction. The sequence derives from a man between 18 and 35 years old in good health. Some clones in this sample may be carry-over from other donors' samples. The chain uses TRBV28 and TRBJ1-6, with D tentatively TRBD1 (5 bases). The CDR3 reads CASSPRTSSYNSPLHF. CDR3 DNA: TGTGCCAGCAGTCCCAGGACAAGCTCCTATAATTCACCCCTCCACTTT.